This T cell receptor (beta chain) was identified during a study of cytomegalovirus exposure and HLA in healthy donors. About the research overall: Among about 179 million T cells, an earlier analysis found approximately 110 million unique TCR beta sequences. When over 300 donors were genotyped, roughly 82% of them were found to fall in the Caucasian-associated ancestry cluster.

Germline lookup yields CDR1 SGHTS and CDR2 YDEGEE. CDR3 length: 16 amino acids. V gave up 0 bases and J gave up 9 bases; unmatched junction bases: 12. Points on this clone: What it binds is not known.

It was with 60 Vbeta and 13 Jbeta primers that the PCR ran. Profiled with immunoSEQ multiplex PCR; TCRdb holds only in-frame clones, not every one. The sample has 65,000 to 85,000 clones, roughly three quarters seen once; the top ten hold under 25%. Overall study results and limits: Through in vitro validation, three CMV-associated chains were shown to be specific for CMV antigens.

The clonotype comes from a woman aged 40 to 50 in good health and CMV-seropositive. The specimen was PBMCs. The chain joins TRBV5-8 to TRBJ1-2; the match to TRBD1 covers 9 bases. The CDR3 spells CASSLETGGNLNRYTF. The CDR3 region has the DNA TGTGCCAGCAGCTTGGAGACAGGGGGTAACCTCAATCGCTACACCTTC. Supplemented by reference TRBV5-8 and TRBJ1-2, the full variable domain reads EAGVTQSPTHLIKTRGQQATLRCSPISGHTSVYWYQQALGLGLQFLLWYDEGEERNRGNFPPRFSGRQFPNYSSELNVNALELEDSALYLCASSLETGGNLNRYTFGSGTRLTVV.